This T cell receptor beta chain was recorded in a study of cytomegalovirus exposure and HLA in healthy donors. For the study at large: A later analysis reported the same platform for the 110 or so validation repertoires and the 650 to 750 first-cohort repertoires.

The repertoire was sequenced with immunoSEQ multiplex PCR; TCRdb's copy has only in-frame clones and lacks some. The table lists tens of thousands of clones, 85% to 95% of them singletons. In the case of this clone: What it recognizes is unknown.

Study-level findings and limits: The study put 150 or so TCR beta chains on its list as cytomegalovirus-associated.

The CDR3 is 15 residues long. V lost 6 bases to trimming and J lost 2 bases, with 11 bases between them. Germline values: CDR1 LNHDA, CDR2 SQIVND (reference sequence). The sample comprised PBMCs. This rearrangement joins TRBV19 to TRBJ2-6; D perhaps matches TRBD1 (6 bases). This receptor was taken from a man between 18 and 29 years old in good health and CMV-seronegative. The CDR3: CASRGAKAGANVLTF. The DNA of the CDR3 is TGTGCCAGTAGGGGGGCGAAGGCTGGGGCCAACGTCCTGACTTTC. Together with reference TRBV19 and TRBJ2-6, the CDR3 gives the full variable domain: DGGITQSPKYLFRKEGQNVTLSCEQNLNHDAMYWYRQDPGQGLRLIYYSQIVNDFQKGDIAEGYSVSREKKESFPLTVTSAQKNPTAFYLCASRGAKAGANVLTFGAGSRLTVL.